Sequencing of this TCR beta chain was carried out in a study of control samples from healthy donors and cancer patients (dated by TCRdb to the early 2020s). Library prep was done by the immunoSEQ multiplex PCR assay. The table comes from immuneACCESS by way of TCRdb, which keeps in-frame sequences with V and J called. Part of the clones is missing from these tables; in studies checked, under half for an unresolved V gene and the rest for unknown reasons. The table for this sample lists over 50,000 clones; roughly 86% of them were counted only once. The top ten constitute approximately 4% of the sample. To note about this clone: Its antigen is currently not known. The sample holds no much larger clone one base away, and base qualities are not on file.

This receptor was obtained from a man between 50 and 59 years old in good health. The sequenced sample was blood.

The sequence in DNA is TGTGCCAGCAGTTTGAATAGGGCTACGCAGTATTTT. Its translation is CASSLNRATQYF. Rearrangement joined TRBV6-5 to TRBJ2-3; the D gene assignment is ambiguous. CDR1 and CDR2 (MNHEY, SVGAGI) derive from the germline V gene. Spanning cysteine to phenylalanine, the CDR3 consists of 12 amino acids. Just the 36-base CDR3 DNA is kept, in frame starting at base 1. V sheds 4 bases and J sheds 8 bases, leaving 10 bases between their ends.